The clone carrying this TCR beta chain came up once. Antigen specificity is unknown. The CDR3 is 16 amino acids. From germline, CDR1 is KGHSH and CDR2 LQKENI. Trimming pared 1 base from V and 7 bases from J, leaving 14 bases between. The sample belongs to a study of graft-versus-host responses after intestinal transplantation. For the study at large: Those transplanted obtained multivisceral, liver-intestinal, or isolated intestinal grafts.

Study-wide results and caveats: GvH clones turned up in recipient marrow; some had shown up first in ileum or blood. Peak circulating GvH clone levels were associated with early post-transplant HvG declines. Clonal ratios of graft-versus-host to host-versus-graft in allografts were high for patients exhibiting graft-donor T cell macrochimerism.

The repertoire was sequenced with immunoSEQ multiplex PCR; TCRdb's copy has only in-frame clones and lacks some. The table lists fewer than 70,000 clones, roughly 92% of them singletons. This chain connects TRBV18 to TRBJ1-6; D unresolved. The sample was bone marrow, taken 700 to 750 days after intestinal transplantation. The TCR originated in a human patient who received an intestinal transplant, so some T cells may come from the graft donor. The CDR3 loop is CASSPLEDRKNSPLHF. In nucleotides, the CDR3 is TGTGCCAGCTCACCACTAGAGGATAGGAAAAATTCACCCCTCCACTTT.